Included here is one T cell receptor beta chain sequence, with context. The data were taken from a study of blood T cell repertoires in COVID-19. Study as a whole: Sites across the United States, Italy and Spain contributed samples from acute and convalescent COVID-19.

Cohorts were assigned according to the clinical history that participants reported. The recovered donors of Cohort 3 showed two negative PCRs, clearance, or symptom resolution. The V segment lost 7 bases and the J segment 2 bases; nucleotides outside the gene matches: 4. This CDR3 contains 13 residues. Germline CDR1 reads GTSNPN; CDR2 reads SVGIG (reference sequence). Sequencing used immunoSEQ multiplex PCR; TCRdb keeps in-frame clones, though not all of them. The sample shows over 150,000 clones, approximately 85% of them seen only once. The chain joins TRBV30 to TRBJ1-5, with TRBD1 matching over 8 bases. The clonotype originates from a man in his forties who had recovered from COVID-19. Material for sequencing was PBMCs or T cells enriched from blood (not recorded which). The CDR3 spells CAYGQGGNQPQHF. The CDR3 nucleotides read TGTGCCTACGGACAGGGAGGCAATCAGCCCCAGCATTTT.